Below, 26 T cell receptor beta chains from the same sample are listed, as sequenced in a study of T cells in Graves' hyperthyroidism and ophthalmopathy. Amplification yielded TCR beta CDR3 regions, with RNA transcripts as the source. A set of HTBI primers served as the primers for a first-round RT-PCR of the TCR CDR3. TCRdb redid the calling of the multiplex PCR reads with MiXCR, one entry per CDR3 protein. The data show some 560,000 distinct CDR3 sequences, less than 15% seen once. The sample comprised blood. Receptors originate from a middle-aged woman with Graves' hyperthyroidism.

The chain couples TRBV12-3 or TRBV12-4 to TRBJ2-4; 7 bases are shared with TRBD1. CDR3 size: 14 residues. Trimming took 5 bases from V and 1 from J; bases not matched to a gene: 2. CDR3 protein: CASSADRAKNIQYF. The CDR3 DNA reads as TGTGCCAGCAGTGCGGACAGGGCCAAAAACATTCAGTACTTC.

In its sample, this clonotype was seen many times. The CDR3 loop is CASSPWTDPTQETQYF. The CDR3 nucleotides are TGTGCCAGCTCACCCTGGACAGACCCAACCCAAGAGACCCAGTACTTC. The rearrangement uses TRBV18 and TRBJ2-5; perhaps TRBD1 as D (6 bases). With 3 bases removed from V and 1 base from J, the gap between germline ends came to 15 bases. The CDR3 loop spans 16 amino acids. Germline CDR1 and CDR2: KGHSH and LQKENI.

This clonotype was picked up a small number of times. This chain joins TRBV7-3 and TRBJ2-1; no clear D. CDR3 length: 13 amino acids. The V and J ends lost 0 bases and 4 bases respectively, with 4 bases between them. Looked up from germline, CDR1 is SGHTA and CDR2 is FQGTGA. The CDR3: CASSLTDYNEQFF. CDR3 in DNA: TGTGCCAGCAGCTTAACAGATTACAATGAGCAGTTCTTC.

Ten or more counts support this clonotype. The rearrangement joins TRBV2 to TRBJ2-1, with TRBD2 identical over 13 bases. The CDR3 runs to 15 residues. V gave up 7 bases and J gave up 6 bases; unmatched junction bases: 6. The V gene's germline CDR1 is SNHLY and CDR2 FYNNEI. The CDR3 DNA reads TGTGCCAGCACCCCCACTAGCGGGAGGGCCAATGAGCAGTTCTTC. Protein product: CASTPTSGRANEQFF.

There are many counts of this clonotype. The chain uses TRBV7-2 and TRBJ2-3; D is possibly TRBD2 (6 bases). The CDR3 spans 17 residues. Trimming cost V 2 bases and J 1 base, with 16 bases left between them. CDR1 and CDR2 from the germline V gene are SGHTA and FQGNSA. The CDR3 bases are TGTGCCAGCAGCTTAAATTCCCCTAGCGTGGGCACAGATACGCAGTATTTT. Protein product: CASSLNSPSVGTDTQYF. The whole variable domain, remainder taken from reference TRBV7-2 and TRBJ2-3, is GAGVSQSPSNKVTEKGKDVELRCDPISGHTALYWYRQSLGQGLEFLIYFQGNSAPDKSGLPSDRFSAERTGGSVSTLTIQRTQQEDSAVYLCASSLNSPSVGTDTQYFGPGTRLTVL.

This clonotype has at least ten counts. The genes are TRBV5-1 and TRBJ2-1, with 10 bases fitting TRBD2. Germline CDR1 reads SGHRS; CDR2 reads YFSETQ. Trimming took 1 base from V and 5 from J; bases not matched to a gene: 6. The CDR3 contains 16 residues. Written as DNA, the CDR3 is TGCGCCAGCAGCTTGCAAGGACTAGCGGTTCACAATGAGCAGTTCTTC. Residues: CASSLQGLAVHNEQFF.

This clonotype was seen at least ten times. The CDR3 spells CASSSRQVRNEQFF. The DNA for the CDR3 is TGTGCCAGCAGTTCACGACAGGTCCGCAATGAGCAGTTCTTC. The rearrangement joins TRBV12-3 or TRBV12-4 to TRBJ2-1, with a weak D call TRBD1 (6 bases). V lost 4 bases, J lost 6 bases, and 13 bases lay in between. The CDR3 length is 14 residues.

This clonotype appeared a few times. This clone may be a read error of a much larger clone one base away. V usage is TRBV6-1 and J usage is TRBJ1-1; D unclear. The CDR3 is 14 residues long. Germline CDR1 MNHNS, CDR2 SASEGT. CDR3 nucleotide sequence: TGTGCCAGCAGTACCCAGACCGAGAACACTGGAGCTTTCTTT. It codes for CASSTQTENTGAFF.

This clonotype was found a few times. The rearrangement links TRBV10-1 to TRBJ2-4; TRBD1 matches 9 bases. Trimming removed 0 bases from V and 0 bases from J; junction bases left unmatched: 3. Germline-derived CDR1 and CDR2 are WNHNN and SYGVQD (reference sequence). The CDR3 covers 17 residues. The CDR3 sequence: CASSESMGQGAKNIQYF. The CDR3 nucleotides read TGCGCCAGCAGTGAGTCGATGGGACAGGGAGCCAAAAACATTCAGTACTTC.

This clonotype was counted at least ten times. The chain couples TRBV7-9 to TRBJ2-2; D might be TRBD2 (5 bases). This CDR3 spans 17 amino acids. V gave up 5 bases and J gave up 3 bases, with 19 bases separating them. CDR1 and CDR2 from the germline V gene are SEHNR and FQNEAQ (reference sequence). The CDR3 DNA reads as TGTGCCAGCAGCGCGGTGAGGGCCAAGTTCGACACCGGGGAGCTGTTTTTT. Translated: CASSAVRAKFDTGELFF.

This clonotype showed up many times. The gene calls are TRBV28 and TRBJ2-1, with 7 positions matching TRBD1. V shed 5 bases, J shed 14 bases, and the junction held 9 bases outside the gene matches. Germline values: CDR1 MDHEN, CDR2 SYDVKM. This CDR3 region has 12 residues. DNA for the CDR3: TGTGCCAGCAGTCCGGCGACAGGGTTGGAGTTCTTC. Protein sequence: CASSPATGLEFF.

There are many counts of this clonotype. V usage is TRBV2 and J usage is TRBJ1-2, with TRBD1 as a possible D gene (6 bases). CDR3 length equals 14 residues. Trimming took off 5 bases at V and 6 bases at J, with 16 bases between the two ends. Germline V gene lookup returns CDR1 SNHLY and CDR2 FYNNEI. CDR3 loop: CASSFAGQYDGYTF. In DNA, the CDR3 is TGTGCCAGCAGTTTCGCGGGACAATATGATGGCTACACCTTC.

The rearrangement links TRBV5-1 to TRBJ1-4, with D tentatively TRBD1 (6 bases). The V gene lost 1 base and the J gene lost 7 bases, with 14 bases spanning the gap. CDR3 length equals 15 residues. Germline CDR1 and CDR2: SGHRS and YFSETQ. CDR3 in DNA: TGCGCCAGCAGCTTGATTGGGGGCGAGGGTGAAAAACTGTTTTTT. Residues: CASSLIGGEGEKLFF.

Only a few counts were recorded for this clonotype. The chain couples TRBV12-3 or TRBV12-4 to TRBJ2-2, with 8 positions matching TRBD2. The ends lost 4 bases at V and 0 bases at J; junction bases unmatched: 7. The CDR3 consists of 17 residues. The CDR3: CASSSSRGGTNTGELFF. The CDR3 coding sequence is TGTGCCAGCAGTTCTTCCCGGGGGGGGACGAACACCGGGGAGCTGTTTTTT.

This clonotype was seen repeatedly, ten times or more. The rearrangement joins TRBV11-2 to TRBJ2-5; 9 positions agree with TRBD2. Germline values: CDR1 SGHAT, CDR2 FQNNGV. V lost 0 bases to trimming and J lost 5 bases; unmatched junction nucleotides: 19. The length of the CDR3 is 20 residues. The CDR3 loop reads CASSLDTARSLAGRGETQYF. The CDR3 coding sequence is TGTGCCAGCAGCTTAGATACGGCCAGGAGTCTAGCGGGACGGGGCGAGACCCAGTACTTC.

In this sample, this clonotype turned up a few times. The chain couples TRBV7-6 to TRBJ1-1; 7 bases agree with TRBD1. The CDR3 runs 15 residues. CDR1 and CDR2 (germline): SGHVS, FNYEAQ. V shed 5 bases, J shed 3 bases, and the junction held 9 bases outside the gene matches. CDR3 residues: CASSPSTGSDTEAFF. The CDR3 DNA is TGTGCCAGCAGCCCCTCGACAGGGTCGGACACTGAAGCTTTCTTT.

This chain uses TRBV2 with TRBJ1-5, with TRBD1 identical over 7 bases. V gave up 8 bases and J gave up 7 bases; unmatched junction bases: 5. The germline V gene encodes CDR1 SNHLY and CDR2 FYNNEI. This CDR3 is 12 amino acids long. DNA of the CDR3: TGTGCCAGCGGCACAGGGGACCAGCCCCAGCATTTT. As protein: CASGTGDQPQHF.

This clonotype showed up many times. J is TRBJ2-7 and V is TRBV15; TRBD1 is a possible D gene (5 bases). This CDR3 is 13 amino acids long. With 2 bases removed from V and 7 bases from J, the gap between germline ends came to 12 bases. Germline CDR1 reads LNHNV; CDR2 reads YYDKDF (reference sequence). The CDR3 protein is CATSRQGALEQYF. In DNA form, the CDR3 reads TGTGCCACCAGCAGACAAGGGGCTCTAGAGCAGTACTTC.

This clonotype was counted ten times or more. This chain joins TRBV28 and TRBJ2-1, with 7 bases aligning to TRBD2. The V segment lost 5 bases and the J segment 7 bases; nucleotides outside the gene matches: 8. This CDR3 has 14 residues. Germline V lookup: CDR1 MDHEN, CDR2 SYDVKM. CDR3 sequence (DNA): TGTGCCAGCAGTGTGACTAGCTCTGCAAATGAGCAGTTCTTC. This codes for CASSVTSSANEQFF. The full variable domain, its missing parts supplied by reference TRBV28 and TRBJ2-1, is DVKVTQSSRYLVKRTGEKVFLECVQDMDHENMFWYRQDPGLGLRLIYFSYDVKMKEKGDIPEGYSVSREKKERFSLILESASTNQTSMYLCASSVTSSANEQFFGPGTRLTVL.

The chain links TRBV10-3 to TRBJ1-6; weak D call: TRBD1 (6 bases). The CDR3 sequence is 17 residues long. The ends were cut back, 5 bases at V and 7 bases at J, with 21 bases in the middle. Germline CDR1 is ENHRY and CDR2 is SYGVKD. The CDR3 loop is CAISPTITGQMNSPLHF. As DNA, the CDR3 is TGTGCCATCAGTCCTACGATCACGGGACAAATGAATTCACCCCTCCACTTT.

In nucleotides, the CDR3 is TGTGCCAGCAGACGGAGCGGGGGGAGCTCCTACAATGAGCAGTTCTTC. This sequence encodes CASRRSGGSSYNEQFF. V usage is TRBV14 and J usage is TRBJ2-1; 9 nucleotides match TRBD2. Per the germline V gene, CDR1 is SGHDN and CDR2 is FVKESK. This CDR3 is 16 amino acids long. Trimming removed 6 bases from V and 0 bases from J; junction bases left unmatched: 6.

This clonotype was observed a handful of times. The genes are TRBV6-4 and TRBJ2-7; D is uncertain. Deletions cut 3 bases from V and 9 bases from J, with 12 bases between. The CDR3 length is 12 residues. Germline assignment: CDR1 MRHNA and CDR2 SNTAGT. The CDR3 region is CASSEALEGQYF. For the CDR3, the DNA is TGTGCCAGCAGTGAAGCTCTCGAAGGGCAGTACTTC.

This clonotype was found a few times. V usage is TRBV2 and J usage is TRBJ2-7, with 10 positions matching TRBD2. Germline assignment: CDR1 SNHLY and CDR2 FYNNEI. V dropped 6 bases and J dropped 9; count of bases not matched to a gene: 14. This CDR3 contains 15 residues. In DNA, the CDR3 is TGTGCCAGCAGGGAAACTAGCGGGGCACTACGCAGGCAGTACTTC. Translation: CASRETSGALRRQYF.

This clonotype was counted ten times or more. The chain combines TRBV27 with TRBJ2-7, with unresolved D. Germline V gene sequence: CDR1 MNHEY, CDR2 SMNVEV (reference sequence). This CDR3 spans 10 amino acids. Trimming shortened V by 8 bases and J by 3 bases, and 5 bases separated the two germline ends. Here the CDR3 reads CASGFYEQYF. The CDR3 DNA follows: TGTGCCAGCGGATTCTACGAGCAGTACTTC.

The V gene is TRBV2, the J gene TRBJ1-4, with no clear D. Germline V gene data show CDR1 as SNHLY and CDR2 as FYNNEI. V lost 6 bases to trimming and J lost 0 bases, with 11 bases between them. There are 15 residues in the CDR3. The CDR3 DNA reads TGTGCCAGCAGCGCAGAAGGAGCAACTAATGAAAAACTGTTTTTT. Translated, it gives CASSAEGATNEKLFF.

This clonotype was observed a handful of times. The chain carries TRBV29-1 and TRBJ2-3; D is unclear. The CDR3 is made up of 15 amino acids. The germline gives CDR1 SQVTM, CDR2 ANQGSEA. V was trimmed by 5 bases and J by 2 bases, leaving 17 bases between them. The CDR3 DNA is TGCAGCGTTACTTACATGTTTGGGATCACAGATACGCAGTATTTT. It is translated as CSVTYMFGITDTQYF.